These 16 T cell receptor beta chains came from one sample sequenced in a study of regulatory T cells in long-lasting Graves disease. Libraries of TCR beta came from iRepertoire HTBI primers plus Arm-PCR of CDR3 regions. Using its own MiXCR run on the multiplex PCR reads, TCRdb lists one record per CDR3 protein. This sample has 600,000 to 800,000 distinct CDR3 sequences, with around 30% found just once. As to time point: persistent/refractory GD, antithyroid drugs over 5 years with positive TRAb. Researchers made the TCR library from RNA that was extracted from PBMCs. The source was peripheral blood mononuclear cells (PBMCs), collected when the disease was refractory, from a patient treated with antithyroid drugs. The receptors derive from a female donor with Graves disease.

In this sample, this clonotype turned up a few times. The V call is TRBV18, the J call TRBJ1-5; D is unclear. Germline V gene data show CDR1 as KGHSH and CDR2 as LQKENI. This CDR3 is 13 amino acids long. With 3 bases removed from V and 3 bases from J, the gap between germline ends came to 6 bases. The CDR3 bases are TGTGCCAGCTCACCCTTATTCAATCAGCCCCAGCATTTT. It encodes CASSPLFNQPQHF.

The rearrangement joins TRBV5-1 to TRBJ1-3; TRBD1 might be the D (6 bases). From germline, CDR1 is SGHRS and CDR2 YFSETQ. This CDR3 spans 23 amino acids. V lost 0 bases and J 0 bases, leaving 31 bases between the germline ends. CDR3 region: CASSLANEVNREFIPSSGNTIYF. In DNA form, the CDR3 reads TGCGCCAGCAGCTTGGCCAACGAGGTGAACAGGGAGTTTATACCGAGCTCTGGAAACACCATATATTTT.

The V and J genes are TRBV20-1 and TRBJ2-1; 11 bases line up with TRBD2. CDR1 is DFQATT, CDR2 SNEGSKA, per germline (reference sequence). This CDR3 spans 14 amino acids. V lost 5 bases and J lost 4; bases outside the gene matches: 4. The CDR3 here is CSARLAGGYNEQFF. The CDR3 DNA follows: TGCAGTGCTCGGCTAGCGGGAGGATACAATGAGCAGTTCTTC.

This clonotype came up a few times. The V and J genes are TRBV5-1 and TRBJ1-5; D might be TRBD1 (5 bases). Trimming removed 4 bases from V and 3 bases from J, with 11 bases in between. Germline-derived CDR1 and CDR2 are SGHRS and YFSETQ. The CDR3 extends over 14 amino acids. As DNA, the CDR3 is TGCGCCAGCAGCACGCAGGGCGACAATCAGCCCCAGCATTTT. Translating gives CASSTQGDNQPQHF.

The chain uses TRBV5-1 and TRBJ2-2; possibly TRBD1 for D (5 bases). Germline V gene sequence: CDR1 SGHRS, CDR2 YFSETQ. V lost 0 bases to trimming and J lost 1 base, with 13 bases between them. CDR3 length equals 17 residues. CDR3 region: CASSLATDPLNTGELFF. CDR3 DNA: TGCGCCAGCAGCTTGGCGACAGACCCCCTGAACACCGGGGAGCTGTTTTTT.

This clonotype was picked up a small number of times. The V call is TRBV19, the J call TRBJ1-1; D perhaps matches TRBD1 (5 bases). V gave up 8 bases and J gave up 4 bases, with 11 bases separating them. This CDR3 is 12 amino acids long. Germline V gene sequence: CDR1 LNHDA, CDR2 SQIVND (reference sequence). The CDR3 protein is CASRSGLTEAFF. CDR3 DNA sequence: TGTGCCAGTCGATCAGGGCTCACTGAAGCTTTCTTT.

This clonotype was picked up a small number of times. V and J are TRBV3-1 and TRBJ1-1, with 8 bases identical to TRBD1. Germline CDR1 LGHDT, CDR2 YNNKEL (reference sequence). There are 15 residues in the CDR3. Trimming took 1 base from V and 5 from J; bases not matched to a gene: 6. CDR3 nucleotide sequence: TGTGCCAGCAGCCAAGCCCAGGGGGCCGGAACTGAAGCTTTCTTT. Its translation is CASSQAQGAGTEAFF.

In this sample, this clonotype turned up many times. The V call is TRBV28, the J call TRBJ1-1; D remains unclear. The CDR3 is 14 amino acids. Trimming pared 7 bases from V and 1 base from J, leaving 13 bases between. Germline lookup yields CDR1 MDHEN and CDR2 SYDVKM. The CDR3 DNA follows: TGTGCCAGCACCCTGGCAGGAACGAACACTGAAGCTTTCTTT. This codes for CASTLAGTNTEAFF.

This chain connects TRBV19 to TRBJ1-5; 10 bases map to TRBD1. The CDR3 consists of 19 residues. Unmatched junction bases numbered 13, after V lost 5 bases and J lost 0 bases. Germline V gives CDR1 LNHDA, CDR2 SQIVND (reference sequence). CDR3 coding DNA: TGTGCCAGTAGTTCTCGGACAGGGGGGACGAAGTATAGCAATCAGCCCCAGCATTTT. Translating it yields CASSSRTGGTKYSNQPQHF.

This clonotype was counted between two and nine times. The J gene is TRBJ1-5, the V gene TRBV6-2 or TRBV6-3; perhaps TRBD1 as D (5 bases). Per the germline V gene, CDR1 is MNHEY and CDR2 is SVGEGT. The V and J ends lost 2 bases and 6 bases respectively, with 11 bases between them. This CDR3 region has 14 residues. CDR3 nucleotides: TGTGCCAGCAGTTACCTCGCCAGGGCTCAGCCCCAGCATTTT. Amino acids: CASSYLARAQPQHF.

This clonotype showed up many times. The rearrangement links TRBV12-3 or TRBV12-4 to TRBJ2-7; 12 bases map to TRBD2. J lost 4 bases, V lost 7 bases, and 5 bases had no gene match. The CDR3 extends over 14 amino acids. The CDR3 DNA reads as TGTGCCAGCACTTCTAGCGGGAGGGGGTACGAGCAGTACTTC. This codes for CASTSSGRGYEQYF.

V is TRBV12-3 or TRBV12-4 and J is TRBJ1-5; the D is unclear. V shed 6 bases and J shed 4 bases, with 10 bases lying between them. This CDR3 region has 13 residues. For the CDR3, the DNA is TGTGCCAGCAGACGGGAGTTAAATCAGCCCCAGCATTTT. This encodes CASRRELNQPQHF.

CDR3 in DNA: TGTGCCAGCAGTTTCACGACACTAGCGGGATGCACCGGGGAGCTGTTTTTT. Translated, it gives CASSFTTLAGCTGELFF. The chain couples TRBV6-2 or TRBV6-3 to TRBJ2-2, with 10 positions matching TRBD2. Germline V CDR1 and CDR2: MNHEY, SVGEGT. CDR3 length equals 17 residues. V shed 4 bases, J shed 4 bases, and the junction held 9 bases outside the gene matches.

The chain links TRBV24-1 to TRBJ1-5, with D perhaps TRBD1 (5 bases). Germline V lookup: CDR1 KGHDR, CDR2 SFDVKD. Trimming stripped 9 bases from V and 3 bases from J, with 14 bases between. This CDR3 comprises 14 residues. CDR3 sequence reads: CATSAGSNNQPQHF. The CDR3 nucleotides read TGTGCCACCTCTGCAGGGTCAAACAATCAGCCCCAGCATTTT.

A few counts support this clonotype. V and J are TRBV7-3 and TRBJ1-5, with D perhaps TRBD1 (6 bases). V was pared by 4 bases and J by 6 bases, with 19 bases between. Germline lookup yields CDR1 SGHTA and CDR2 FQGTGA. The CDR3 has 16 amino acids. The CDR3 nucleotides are TGTGCCAGCAGCTCCCCGGGGGGCGTGAGTCGTCAGCCCCAGCATTTT. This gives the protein CASSSPGGVSRQPQHF.

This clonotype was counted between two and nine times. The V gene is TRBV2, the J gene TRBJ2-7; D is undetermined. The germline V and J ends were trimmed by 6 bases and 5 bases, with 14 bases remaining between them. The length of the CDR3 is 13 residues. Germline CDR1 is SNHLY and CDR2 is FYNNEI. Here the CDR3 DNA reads TGTGCCAGCAGCTTAAACCTACGTGACGAGCAGTACTTC. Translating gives CASSLNLRDEQYF.